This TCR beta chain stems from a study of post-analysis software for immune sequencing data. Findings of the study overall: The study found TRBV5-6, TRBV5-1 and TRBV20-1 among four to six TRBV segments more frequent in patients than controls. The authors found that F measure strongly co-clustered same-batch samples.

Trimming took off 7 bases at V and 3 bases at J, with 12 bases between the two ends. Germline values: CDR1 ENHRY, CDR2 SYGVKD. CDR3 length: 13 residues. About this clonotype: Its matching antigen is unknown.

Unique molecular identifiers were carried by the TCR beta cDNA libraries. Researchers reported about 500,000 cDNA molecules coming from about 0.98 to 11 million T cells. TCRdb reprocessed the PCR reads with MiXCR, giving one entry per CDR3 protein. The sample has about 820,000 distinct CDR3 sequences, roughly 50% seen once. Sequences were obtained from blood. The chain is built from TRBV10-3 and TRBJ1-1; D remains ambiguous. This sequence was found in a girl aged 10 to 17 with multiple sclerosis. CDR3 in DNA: TGTGCCATCAACTCTCTGGTGGACACTGAAGCTTTCTTT. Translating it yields CAINSLVDTEAFF.